This T cell receptor beta chain was sequenced in a study of PD-L1 blockade in urothelial cancer. The data were produced by immunoSEQ multiplex PCR, yet TCRdb's version contains in-frame clones alone and is incomplete. This sample has 70,000 to 95,000 clones, with roughly 84% found just once. Germline values: CDR1 SNHLY, CDR2 FYNNEI. After removal of 7 bases from V and 11 bases from J, the junction contained 19 bases not matched to a gene. The CDR3 has 16 amino acids. The time point was: pretreatment peripheral blood. The sample in question was PBMCs, obtained around atezolizumab (anti-PD-L1) treatment. The sequence derives from a man between 60 and 75 years old with urothelial cancer. The V gene is TRBV2, the J gene TRBJ2-4, with TRBD1 matching over 8 bases. The CDR3 sequence: CASTPEAYRGKYVQYF. In nucleotides, the CDR3 is TGTGCCAGCACCCCCGAAGCTTACAGGGGGAAATATGTTCAGTACTTC.